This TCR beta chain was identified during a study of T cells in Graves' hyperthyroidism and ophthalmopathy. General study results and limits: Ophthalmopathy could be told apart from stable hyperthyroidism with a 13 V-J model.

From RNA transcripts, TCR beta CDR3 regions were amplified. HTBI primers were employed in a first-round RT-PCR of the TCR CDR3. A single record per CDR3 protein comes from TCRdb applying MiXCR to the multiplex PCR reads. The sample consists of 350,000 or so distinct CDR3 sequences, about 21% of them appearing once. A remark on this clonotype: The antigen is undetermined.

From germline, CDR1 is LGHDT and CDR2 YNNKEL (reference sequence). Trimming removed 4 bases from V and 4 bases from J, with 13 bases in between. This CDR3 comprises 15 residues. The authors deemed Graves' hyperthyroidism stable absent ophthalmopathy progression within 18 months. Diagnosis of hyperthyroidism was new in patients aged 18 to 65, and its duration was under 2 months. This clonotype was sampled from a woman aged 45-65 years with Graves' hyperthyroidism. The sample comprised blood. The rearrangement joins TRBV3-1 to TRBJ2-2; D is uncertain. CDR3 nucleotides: TGTGCCAGCAGCCCCCCCCCGGCGGTCACCGGGGAGCTGTTTTTT. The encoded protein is CASSPPPAVTGELFF.